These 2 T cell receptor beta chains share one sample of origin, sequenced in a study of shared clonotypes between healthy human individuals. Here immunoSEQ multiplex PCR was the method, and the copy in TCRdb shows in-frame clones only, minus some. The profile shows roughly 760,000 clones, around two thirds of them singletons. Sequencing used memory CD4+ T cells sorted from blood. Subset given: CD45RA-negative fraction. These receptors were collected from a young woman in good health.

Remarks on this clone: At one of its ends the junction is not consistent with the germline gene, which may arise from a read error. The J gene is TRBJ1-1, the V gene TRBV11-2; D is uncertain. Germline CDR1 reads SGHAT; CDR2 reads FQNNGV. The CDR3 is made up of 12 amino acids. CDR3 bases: TGTGCCAGCACCTTAAAGTCCGCTGAAGCTTTCTTT. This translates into CASTLKSAEAFF.

The CDR3 region is CASSEPTRRETQYF. DNA for the CDR3: TGTGCCAGCAGTGAGCCGACCCGTCGGGAGACCCAGTACTTC. This sequence joins TRBV25-1 and TRBJ2-5; D gene unclear. CDR1 is MGHDK and CDR2 is SYGVNS in the germline V gene. With 3 bases removed from V and 5 bases from J, the gap between germline ends came to 13 bases. CDR3 length equals 14 residues.